This T cell receptor (beta chain) was recorded in a study of cytomegalovirus exposure and HLA in healthy donors. Study-wide results and limits: Accounts indicate the classifier identified cytomegalovirus status with strong specificity and sensitivity. Cytomegalovirus association was assigned to over 150 TCR beta chains.

As regards this clone: Its matching antigen is unknown.

Germline CDR1 MDHEN, CDR2 SYDVKM. The CDR3 length is 15 residues. Trimming removed 4 bases from V and 2 bases from J, with 12 bases in between. Both 60 Vbeta primers and 13 Jbeta primers went into the PCR. Data came from immunoSEQ multiplex PCR; TCRdb stores just in-frame clones and leaves some out. The sample lists about 130,000 clones, around 70% occurring once. The clonotype comes from a human donor in good health. This chain uses TRBV28 with TRBJ2-1; D is perhaps TRBD2 (5 bases). Specimen: PBMCs. For the CDR3, the DNA is TGTGCCAGCAGTTCGGAGGACCCCCCCTACAATGAGCAGTTCTTC. It yields the protein CASSSEDPPYNEQFF.